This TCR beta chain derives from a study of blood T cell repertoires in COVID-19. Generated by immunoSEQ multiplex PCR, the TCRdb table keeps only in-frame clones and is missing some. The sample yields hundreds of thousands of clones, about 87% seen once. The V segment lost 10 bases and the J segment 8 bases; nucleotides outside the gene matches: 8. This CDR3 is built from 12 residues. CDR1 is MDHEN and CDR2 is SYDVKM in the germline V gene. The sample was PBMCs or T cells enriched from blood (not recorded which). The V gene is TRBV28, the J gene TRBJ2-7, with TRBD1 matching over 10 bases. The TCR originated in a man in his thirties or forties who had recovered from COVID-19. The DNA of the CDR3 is TGTGCCATTACGGGACAGGGGAGTAAGCAGTACTTC. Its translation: CAITGQGSKQYF.